A single sample is the source of the 22 T cell receptor beta chains below, sequenced in a study of blood T cell repertoires in COVID-19 (TCRdb year 2020). To prepare the library, the immunoSEQ multiplex PCR assay was applied. As stored in TCRdb, this immuneACCESS dataset retains in-frame rearrangements with V and J assigned. A fraction of the clones does not appear; measured against another copy, unresolved V genes explain less than half of the discrepancy, and the remainder lacks a known reason. Here the sample has around 250,000 clones; roughly nine tenths occur a single time. The leading ten clones occupy approximately 1.3% of the sample. Sequencing was carried out using PBMCs or T cells enriched from blood (not recorded which). The receptor source for this set is a human donor in a cohort exposed to, infected with or recovered from COVID-19 (not recorded which). The donor label of this sample is uncertain.

The chain combines TRBV11-1 with TRBJ2-5, with a weak D call TRBD1 (5 bases). Germline assignment: CDR1 SGHAT and CDR2 FQDESV (reference sequence). The CDR3 sequence is 14 residues long. Trimming shortened V by 5 bases and J by 4 bases, and 14 bases separated the two germline ends. In nucleotides, the CDR3 is TGTGCCAGCAGCCCGGCTAGGGGCGGAGAGACCCAGTACTTC. Translating gives CASSPARGGETQYF.

The chain couples TRBV2 to TRBJ2-2; D is undetermined. V lost 1 base, J lost 4 bases, and 10 bases lay in between. CDR3 length: 15 residues. Germline V CDR1 and CDR2: SNHLY, FYNNEI. The CDR3 coding sequence is TGTGCCAGCAGTGAAGATGCCCGAGGCACCGGGGAGCTGTTTTTT. Amino acid sequence: CASSEDARGTGELFF.

The chain joins TRBV27 to TRBJ2-5; weak D call: TRBD1 (5 bases). Germline CDR1 is MNHEY and CDR2 is SMNVEV (reference sequence). The V end was cut by 10 bases, the J end by 1 base, with 13 bases between. This CDR3 has 13 residues. CDR3 in amino acids: CATPLGRQETQYF. In nucleotides, the CDR3 is TGTGCCACCCCGCTGGGGCGCCAAGAGACCCAGTACTTC.

CDR3 in DNA: TGTGCCAGCAGCCCGACAAACCTACATGGCTACACCTTC. Encoded protein: CASSPTNLHGYTF. This sequence joins TRBV7-9 and TRBJ1-2; D is unclear. The CDR3 length is 13 residues. The germline gives CDR1 SEHNR, CDR2 FQNEAQ (reference sequence). Trimming shortened V by 5 bases and J by 6 bases, and 13 bases separated the two germline ends.

The J gene is TRBJ1-1, the V gene TRBV27; tentative D call: TRBD1 (6 bases). CDR3 length equals 15 residues. CDR1 is MNHEY and CDR2 is SMNVEV in the germline V gene (reference sequence). The V gene lost 4 bases and the J gene lost 1 base, with 13 bases spanning the gap. For the CDR3, the DNA is TGTGCCAGCAGTTATAGGACAGCTTCGAACACTGAAGCTTTCTTT. Amino acid sequence: CASSYRTASNTEAFF.

In DNA form, the CDR3 reads TGTGCCAGCAGCCAGAGGGACAGAAAAAACATTCAGTACTTC. This gives the protein CASSQRDRKNIQYF. The chain has TRBV3-1 (or the pseudogene TRBV3-2) and TRBJ2-4; TRBD1 agrees at 7 bases. The CDR3 sequence is 14 residues long. The germline CDR1 and CDR2 sequences are LGHDT and YNNKEL (reference sequence). Trimming removed 3 bases from V and 4 bases from J; junction bases left unmatched: 3.

For this clone: The same CDR3 can be traced to other DNA sequences in this sample. The CDR3 DNA reads TGCAGCGTTGAGGGCTCTGGGGAGACCCAGTACTTC. Translation: CSVEGSGETQYF. This chain connects TRBV29-1 to TRBJ2-5; D is undetermined. This CDR3 has 12 residues. V lost 3 bases, J lost 5 bases, and 10 bases lay in between. The germline V gene has CDR1 SQVTM and CDR2 ANQGSEA.

The CDR3, as DNA: TGCGCCAGCAGCCGAACCCAGGGTAACGGGGAGCTGTTTTTT. Its protein is CASSRTQGNGELFF. The V call is TRBV5-1, the J call TRBJ2-2, with D perhaps TRBD1 (5 bases). The V end lost 4 bases, the J end lost 7 bases, and 14 bases lay between the germline ends. The CDR3 is made up of 14 amino acids. Per the germline V gene, CDR1 is SGHRS and CDR2 is YFSETQ.

This chain connects TRBV25-1 to TRBJ1-1, with no clear D. CDR1 and CDR2 (germline): MGHDK, SYGVNS. V was clipped by 5 bases and J by 1 base, with 11 bases between them. The CDR3 runs 14 residues. CDR3 sequence (DNA): TGTGCCAGCAGTTTCCCCGGGTCGAACACTGAAGCTTTCTTT. Protein product: CASSFPGSNTEAFF.

The CDR3 DNA reads TGTGCCAGCTCTCCTGACAGGAATAATTCACCCCTCCACTTT. Protein product: CASSPDRNNSPLHF. The V and J genes are TRBV18 and TRBJ1-6; possibly TRBD1 for D (6 bases). V was cut by 6 bases and J by 5 bases, with 11 bases left in between. Looked up from germline, CDR1 is KGHSH and CDR2 is LQKENI. The CDR3 contains 14 residues.

This clone was counted only a few times. The gene calls are TRBV3-1 (or the pseudogene TRBV3-2) and TRBJ2-1, with TRBD2 matching over 10 bases. Unmatched junction bases numbered 9, after V lost 4 bases and J lost 6 bases. Looked up from germline, CDR1 is LGHDT and CDR2 is YNNKEL (reference sequence). The CDR3 has 16 amino acids. Here the CDR3 reads CASSRASGGVFNEQFF. The CDR3 region has the DNA TGTGCCAGCAGCCGGGCTAGCGGGGGTGTATTCAATGAGCAGTTCTTC.

The rearrangement joins TRBV7-9 to TRBJ2-1, with TRBD1 as a possible D gene (6 bases). The V end was cut by 3 bases, the J end by 5 bases, with 8 bases between. Germline V lookup: CDR1 SEHNR, CDR2 FQNEAQ (reference sequence). The CDR3 loop spans 13 amino acids. The CDR3 coding sequence is TGTGCCAGCAGCTTTACAGGGAACAATGAGCAGTTCTTC. Translated: CASSFTGNNEQFF.

The gene calls are TRBV5-6 and TRBJ2-5; TRBD2 agrees at 8 bases. CDR3 length: 15 amino acids. The V and J ends lost 4 bases and 2 bases, in that order; junction bases with no gene match: 7. The V gene's germline CDR1 is SGHDT and CDR2 YYEEEE. In nucleotides, the CDR3 is TGTGCCAGCAGCCTGGAGACTAGCGATCAAGAGACCCAGTACTTC. Protein: CASSLETSDQETQYF.

The chain carries TRBV13 and TRBJ2-5; perhaps TRBD2 as D (6 bases). This CDR3 has 14 residues. In germline, CDR1 is PRHDT, CDR2 FYEKMQ (reference sequence). V was pared by 4 bases and J by 4 bases, with 13 bases between. The DNA for the CDR3 is TGTGCCAGCAGCTCCTGGACTAATAGAGAGACCCAGTACTTC. Its translation is CASSSWTNRETQYF.

This clone was seen a handful of times. The rearrangement uses TRBV12-2 and TRBJ1-5; the table assigns TRBD1, which was not confirmed against the DNA. TRBV12-2 is given as a pseudogene. The CDR3 loop spans 18 amino acids. This CDR3 reads CASRPSLGQNSGNQPQHF. The CDR3 bases are TGTGCAAGTCGCCCAAGCTTGGGACAAAATTCGGGAAATCAGCCCCAGCATTTT.

The rearrangement links TRBV28 to TRBJ2-7; 7 nucleotides align to TRBD1. The CDR3 has 16 amino acids. J lost 3 bases, V lost 4 bases, and 12 bases had no gene match. In germline, CDR1 is MDHEN, CDR2 SYDVKM. The DNA of the CDR3 is TGTGCCAGCAGTTGGAGTGGACAGGAACTAAACTACGAGCAGTACTTC. Encoded protein: CASSWSGQELNYEQYF.

V gene TRBV4-1 combines with J gene TRBJ1-2, with D possibly TRBD1 on 6 matching bases. Deletions cut 1 base from V and 6 bases from J, with 9 bases between. The germline gives CDR1 MGHRA, CDR2 YSYEKL. The CDR3 runs 13 residues. This CDR3 is CASSQAGADGYTF. The CDR3 bases are TGCGCCAGCAGCCAAGCAGGGGCCGATGGCTACACCTTC.

V and J are TRBV7-9 and TRBJ1-4, with D possibly TRBD1 on 6 matching bases. The length of the CDR3 is 14 residues. With 1 base removed from V and 3 bases from J, the gap between germline ends came to 6 bases. Germline V gives CDR1 SEHNR, CDR2 FQNEAQ (reference sequence). The DNA of the CDR3 is TGTGCCAGCAGCTTAGGGACAGCTAATGAAAAACTGTTTTTT. As protein: CASSLGTANEKLFF.

The rearrangement uses TRBV4-2 and TRBJ1-1; no definite D call. V lost 2 bases and J lost 7, with 5 bases in between. The CDR3 consists of 11 residues. Looked up from germline, CDR1 is LGHNA and CDR2 is YNFKEQ. The CDR3 sequence is CASSQSGEAFF. The CDR3 bases are TGTGCCAGCAGCCAAAGCGGTGAAGCTTTCTTT.

As to this clone: The sample carries other DNA sequences with the same CDR3. The chain links TRBV6-5 to TRBJ1-6, with 7 bases lining up with TRBD1. Germline V gene sequence: CDR1 MNHEY, CDR2 SVGAGI. J lost 7 bases, V lost 2 bases, and 5 bases had no gene match. The CDR3 loop spans 15 amino acids. The CDR3 sequence: CASSYRQGGNSPLHF. CDR3 DNA sequence: TGTGCCAGCAGTTACCGGCAGGGGGGAAATTCACCCCTCCACTTT.

The rearrangement uses TRBV2 and TRBJ2-3; 10 nucleotides agree with TRBD2. The CDR3 consists of 17 residues. V was pared by 2 bases and J by 3 bases, with 8 bases of the junction left unmatched. Per the germline V gene, CDR1 is SNHLY and CDR2 is FYNNEI. The CDR3 spells CASSESVSSGGTDTQYF. In nucleotides, the CDR3 is TGTGCCAGCAGTGAATCAGTGTCTAGCGGGGGTACAGATACGCAGTATTTT.

J is TRBJ1-5 and V is TRBV6-5; D not certain. Germline lookup yields CDR1 MNHEY and CDR2 SVGAGI. This CDR3 spans 12 amino acids. V dropped 7 bases and J dropped 3 bases, with 7 bases sitting between them. In DNA, the CDR3 is TGTGCCAGCACAGTTTTCAATCAGCCCCAGCATTTT. Its protein product is CASTVFNQPQHF.